This T cell receptor (beta chain) was obtained from a study of shared clonotypes between healthy human individuals. The CDR3 runs to 15 residues. J lost 5 bases, V lost 7 bases, and 11 bases had no gene match. Germline V gene sequence: CDR1 SNHLY, CDR2 FYNNEI. On this clone itself: Its antigen is not identified.

This table comes from immunoSEQ multiplex PCR, and its TCRdb copy is limited to in-frame clones, with some not included. Of under 1,100,000 clones listed, about 80% are singletons. Study outcomes and limitations: Against clonotypes common to all four donors, non-shared ones had lower generation probabilities. The genetic and exposure-history diversity represented was limited by few donors.

The clonotype originates from a man between 18 and 29 years old in good health. Some clones in this sample may be carry-over from other donors' samples. The J gene is TRBJ2-5, the V gene TRBV2; 9 positions agree with TRBD2. The specimen was memory CD4+ T cells from PBMCs. Subset denoted: CD45RA-negative fraction. CDR3 loop: CASNPAGGRGETQYF. In DNA form, the CDR3 reads TGTGCCAGCAATCCAGCGGGAGGACGGGGGGAGACCCAGTACTTC.